The T cell receptor (beta chain) under discussion was sequenced for a study of OX40 agonist ivuxolimab in advanced cancers. Overall study context: With ivuxolimab, an agonistic anti-OX40 (CD134) antibody, patients were treated. Dose-escalation cases comprised hepatocellular carcinoma, melanoma, renal cell or head and neck cancer. Patients were 82.7% male with ages roughly 20 to 90, mean about 65.

The CDR3 is 13 amino acids. Trimming shortened V by 3 bases and J by 8 bases, and 9 bases separated the two germline ends. Germline V gene data show CDR1 as SGHRS and CDR2 as YFSETQ. This table comes from immunoSEQ multiplex PCR, and its TCRdb copy is limited to in-frame clones, with some not included. The sample lists over 60,000 clones, approximately 81% occurring once. The sequence derives from an adult with an advanced solid tumor such as melanoma, head and neck, liver or kidney cancer. This sample comprised CD4+ or CD8+ T cells sorted from blood, obtained in a trial of the OX40 agonist ivuxolimab. The chain joins TRBV5-1 to TRBJ1-6; D is uncertain. The CDR3 DNA is TGCGCCAGCAGCTCGATTAAGGATTCACCCCTCCACTTT. Translated, it gives CASSSIKDSPLHF.